The sequence of this T cell receptor (beta chain) was determined in a study of shared clonotypes between healthy human individuals (dated by TCRdb to 2019 to 2021). About the investigation overall: A couple of women and a few men aged 18 to 49 years were included in the cohort. The study deeply sequenced blood TCR repertoires of about 5 healthy adults to estimate repertoire size and the extent of clonotype sharing between individuals. Different laboratories and diverse techniques were used to prepare libraries and sequence TCR repertoires, to increase sequencing depth and limit assay-specific biases. Each donor's leukapheresis produced roughly between roughly 0.9 and 8.9 billion PBMCs. For each donor, CD4 naive and CD4 memory were each run on three plates, CD8 naive on two plates, and CD8 memory on one plate.

CD8 naive samples were obtained by positive selection for CCR7 among CD45RO-negative cells, yielding a CD45RA+CCR7+ population from which TemRA cells were excluded. Healthy HIV-negative adults with no recently reported acute infections or vaccinations were included as donors. All donors were Caucasian adults living in Nashville, Tennessee, USA. After blood collection by leukapheresis, PBMCs were isolated using Ficoll-Histopaque density gradient centrifugation and then cryopreserved in the vapor phase of liquid nitrogen. Analytical flow cytometry was used to check the purity and quantity of each magnetically sorted T cell population. Genomic DNA was isolated from every sorted fraction and measured by UV absorbance on a Nanodrop 2000c. A remark on this clone: Its antigen specificity is not known. The sample holds no much larger clone one base away, and base qualities are not on file.

V is cut back by 6 bases and J by 3 bases, with 7 bases in the junction unmatched. The CDR3 runs 15 amino acids, cysteine and phenylalanine included. Only the CDR3 portion is preserved as DNA: 45 bases, with reading frame beginning at the first base. CDR1 and CDR2, looked up from the germline V gene, are MNHNS and SASEGT. Using the deep immunoSEQ assay, multiplex PCR amplified TCR CDR3 regions from genomic DNA. For each cell subset, the extracted genomic DNA was distributed evenly across all wells of several immunoSEQ 96-well plates, and each plate served as one replicate. For sorted subsets, roughly 200 ng of genomic DNA, equivalent to some 30,000 T cell genomes, went into each replicate PCR. The purified libraries were quantified using a Qubit 3.0 fluorometer, sized with a Bioanalyzer 2100, and then quantified again using the KAPA Library Quantification kit. A separate single-read 150-cycle Illumina NextSeq 550 flow cell was used to sequence each immunoSEQ 96-well plate. Regarding the original processing steps: Because the immunoSEQ output held only junctional sequences and lacked quality scores, the filtering could not match the filtering applied to full-length reads. To assign V/J genes and CDR3, sequences were annotated against IMGT germline references using PyIR, a Python wrapper for IgBLAST v1.9. Reads were filtered out if the reads had weak V/J assignments (E-value above 1e-6), no CDR3, stop codons, out-of-frame junctions, or ambiguous translated residues. V3J clonotypes were defined as sequences sharing the same inferred V gene, J gene, and CDR3 amino acid sequence. The percentage overlap between two repertoires was calculated by dividing the number of shared unique clonotypes by the size of the smaller repertoire. Repertoire richness was assessed with RTK rarefaction, the Chao1 estimator, and Recon v2.1 estimates of unobserved clonotypes. For all TCRbeta clonotypes obtained by the gDNA method from several donors, generation probabilities were computed with OLGA. TCRdb obtained this table from immuneACCESS and retained in-frame rearrangements with V and J assigned. These tables miss some clones; where compared with another copy, unresolved V genes account for less than half of the shortfall, and the remainder is unexplained. D and trimming come from the DNA, and the V and J calls and clone size come from that table. Across this sample there are around 2,000,000 clones, with roughly 91% seen only once. The ten largest clones represent approximately 1.7% of the sample.

The investigation overall reported the following: Compared with non-shared clonotypes, clonotypes shared by all four sorted-subset donors had higher generation probabilities. Sampling was restricted to blood, and TCR repertoires in tissue are likely to differ from TCR repertoires in blood. Based on pairwise subsampling, the degree of clonotype sharing among donors was expected to be affected by sequencing depth. Incomplete sequencing was indicated by rarefaction of sorted-subset datasets, despite the large sequencing depth. Because the study included only a small number of donors, the genetic and exposure-history diversity represented was limited. Estimated clonotype richness was generally larger for naive than for memory subsets. Roughly 5% of naive CD4, 3.5% of naive CD8, approximately 2% of memory CD4, and 0.4% of memory CD8 clonotypes were shared across several donors.

The chain is encoded by TRBV6-1 joined to TRBJ2-1; the central 8 bases match TRBD2. The sequenced sample was naive CD8+ T cells from PBMCs. The cell subset or site label on this specimen signifies: CD45RA+CCR7+. This TCR was sampled from a man aged 18 to 29 in good health. Some clones in this sample may be carry-over from other donors' samples. The bases read TGTGCCAGCAGCCACCTAGCGGGCAGCTACAATGAGCAGTTCTTC. Its coded protein is CASSHLAGSYNEQFF.